Reported below is one T cell receptor (beta chain). What it binds is not known. The sample originates from a study of blood T cells in healthy people across ages. Study-wide points: As age increased, TCR beta diversity per million T cells fell in a roughly linear fashion. Relative to aged donors, long-lived donors carried more naive CD4+ cells and displayed higher diversity.

The CDR3 is 13 amino acids. Trimming stripped 5 bases from V and 9 bases from J, with 11 bases between. Germline V gene sequence: CDR1 MNHNY, CDR2 SVGAGI (reference sequence). Primers used in a second PCR of roughly 6 to 11 cycles were a sample-barcoded 5' primer and a J-beta primer mix. The authors tagged each cDNA molecule using a template-switch adaptor with 12 random nucleotides. TCRdb independently ran MiXCR on the 5' RACE reads; one entry per CDR3 protein. The sample has hundreds of thousands of distinct CDR3 sequences, around 42% seen once. Healthy Russian Caucasian donors spanned ages about 6 to 100 years.

The V gene is TRBV6-6, the J gene TRBJ1-6; maybe TRBD1 (5 bases). The sample consisted of blood. This receptor was taken from a man in his 60s in good health. CDR3 protein: CASSRGGGSPLHF. In nucleotides, the CDR3 is TGTGCCAGCAGTCGGGGGGGGGGTTCACCCCTCCACTTT.